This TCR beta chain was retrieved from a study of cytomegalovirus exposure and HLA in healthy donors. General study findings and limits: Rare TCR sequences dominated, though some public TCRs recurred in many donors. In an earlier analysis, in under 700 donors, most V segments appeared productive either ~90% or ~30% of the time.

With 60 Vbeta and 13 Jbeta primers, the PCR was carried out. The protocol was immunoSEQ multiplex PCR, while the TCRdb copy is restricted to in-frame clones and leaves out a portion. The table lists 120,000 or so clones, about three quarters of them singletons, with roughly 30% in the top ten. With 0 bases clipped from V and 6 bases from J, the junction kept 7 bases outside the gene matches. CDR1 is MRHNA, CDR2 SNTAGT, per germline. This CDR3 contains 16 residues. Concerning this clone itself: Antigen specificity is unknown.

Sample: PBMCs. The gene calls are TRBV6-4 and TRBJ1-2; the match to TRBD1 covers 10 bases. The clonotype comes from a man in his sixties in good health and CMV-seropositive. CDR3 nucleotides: TGTGCCAGCAGTGACTCGATTTGGGGACAGGGGAATGGCTACACCTTC. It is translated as CASSDSIWGQGNGYTF.